One sample yielded the 20 T cell receptor beta chains listed below, sequenced in a study of regulatory T cells in long-lasting Graves disease. Indicated time point: newly diagnosed GD, antithyroid drugs for less than 3 months. PBMCs provided the RNA from which the TCR library was made. In building TCR beta libraries, iRepertoire HTBI primers were used together with Arm-PCR of CDR3 regions. TCRdb redid the calling of the multiplex PCR reads with MiXCR, one entry per CDR3 protein. The profile shows about 450,000 distinct CDR3 sequences, around 15% of them singletons. This sample was also put to use in a study of T cells in Graves' hyperthyroidism and ophthalmopathy.

Material: peripheral blood mononuclear cells (PBMCs), obtained at new diagnosis, from a patient treated with antithyroid drugs. The receptor set was obtained from a woman in her twenties or thirties with Graves disease.

V gene TRBV6-2 or TRBV6-3 combines with J gene TRBJ2-1, with 12 bases fitting TRBD2. V shed 6 bases and J 0 bases; nucleotides not matched to a gene: 6. The CDR3 consists of 17 residues. The germline V gene encodes CDR1 MNHEY and CDR2 SVGEGT. In nucleotides, the CDR3 is TGTGCCAGCAGCCAAACTAGCGGGAGGTTCTCCTACAATGAGCAGTTCTTC. It yields the protein CASSQTSGRFSYNEQFF.

This clonotype was seen repeatedly, ten times or more. The J gene is TRBJ2-5, the V gene TRBV7-2; 9 bases are a match to TRBD2. This CDR3 is 18 amino acids long. With V trimmed by 2 bases and J by 4 bases, 14 bases remained unmatched. Looked up from germline, CDR1 is SGHTA and CDR2 is FQGNSA. CDR3 residues: CASSLFGISGSLGETQYF. The CDR3 nucleotides read TGTGCCAGCAGCTTATTTGGGATTAGCGGGAGTCTTGGAGAGACCCAGTACTTC.

In its sample, this clonotype was seen a few times. V and J are TRBV9 and TRBJ2-1; the match to TRBD1 covers 10 bases. V was pared by 4 bases and J by 8 bases, with 12 bases of the junction left unmatched. Germline CDR1 is SGDLS and CDR2 is YYNGEE. The CDR3 is made up of 16 amino acids. CDR3 protein: CASSFEGQGIFDEQFF. DNA of the CDR3: TGTGCCAGCAGCTTTGAGGGACAGGGGATTTTTGATGAGCAGTTCTTC.

In this sample, this clonotype turned up many times. The rearrangement links TRBV30 to TRBJ2-7; 9 bases line up with TRBD2. The CDR3 spans 15 residues. With V trimmed by 4 bases and J by 5 bases, 12 bases remained unmatched. From germline, CDR1 is GTSNPN and CDR2 SVGIG (reference sequence). CDR3 residues: CAWNRDTAGGNEQYF. CDR3 nucleotide sequence: TGTGCCTGGAATCGGGATACAGCGGGAGGAAACGAGCAGTACTTC.

This clonotype has ten or more counts. The genes are TRBV18 and TRBJ2-4; D is undetermined. Germline V CDR1 and CDR2: KGHSH, LQKENI. The CDR3 has 12 residues. V shed 5 bases and J shed 6 bases, with 8 bases lying between them. The CDR3 here is CASSSSGNIQYF. CDR3 in DNA: TGTGCCAGCTCATCCAGTGGAAACATTCAGTACTTC.

The V and J genes are TRBV29-1 and TRBJ2-2; no clear D gene. Trimming took 6 bases from V and 4 from J, leaving 6 bases between them. The CDR3 spans 11 residues. The V gene's germline CDR1 is SQVTM and CDR2 ANQGSEA. This CDR3 reads CSVWSTGELFF. Written as DNA, the CDR3 is TGCAGCGTCTGGAGCACCGGGGAGCTGTTTTTT.

This clonotype showed up many times. The chain joins TRBV20-1 to TRBJ1-3, with D possibly being TRBD1 (5 bases). The CDR3 loop spans 12 amino acids. The V gene's germline CDR1 is DFQATT and CDR2 SNEGSKA (reference sequence). With 6 bases removed from V and 6 bases from J, the gap between germline ends came to 12 bases. Written as DNA, the CDR3 is TGCAGTGCCCCGACAGAGTCAAACACCATATATTTT. This gives the protein CSAPTESNTIYF.

With regard to this clonotype: A much larger clone lies one base from this, so it may be a read error. The chain combines TRBV11-2 with TRBJ2-4, with D tentatively TRBD2 (5 bases). The CDR3 sequence is 16 residues long. In germline, CDR1 is SGHAT, CDR2 FQNNGV. CDR3 nucleotides: TGTGCCAGCAGCCCTGGGGAGTTTCTAGCCAAAAACATGCAGTACTTC. This sequence encodes CASSPGEFLAKNMQYF.

V is TRBV20-1 and J is TRBJ1-2, with 7 bases that match TRBD1. Germline CDR1 is DFQATT and CDR2 is SNEGSKA (reference sequence). The J segment lost 6 bases and the V segment lost 4 bases, leaving 11 bases of the junction unmatched. The length of the CDR3 is 14 residues. CDR3 sequence: CSATSGRGSHGYTF. The CDR3 DNA follows: TGCAGTGCTACCAGCGGCAGGGGGTCCCATGGCTACACCTTC.

This clonotype was seen a handful of times. The CDR3 protein is CASSQGQNTGELFF. The CDR3 nucleotides are TGCGCCAGCAGCCAGGGACAAAACACCGGGGAGCTGTTTTTT. V gene TRBV4-1 combines with J gene TRBJ2-2, with D possibly TRBD1 on 6 matching bases. The CDR3 covers 14 residues. Germline assignment: CDR1 MGHRA and CDR2 YSYEKL. Trimming took 3 bases from V and 2 from J, leaving 7 bases between them.

This clonotype was seen more than once but under ten times. The chain recombines TRBV2 with TRBJ2-1; no clear D gene. Per germline, CDR1 SNHLY and CDR2 FYNNEI. CDR3 length: 14 residues. The chain's CDR3 is CAITMLWGYNEQFF. CDR3 DNA sequence: TGTGCAATCACCATGCTATGGGGCTACAATGAGCAGTTCTTC.

This clonotype showed up many times. CDR3 region: CASSRPGTGGWETQYF. The CDR3, as DNA: TGTGCCAGCAGCCGCCCCGGGACAGGGGGTTGGGAGACCCAGTACTTC. This chain connects TRBV7-8 to TRBJ2-5, with 11 bases lining up with TRBD1. The germline V gene has CDR1 SGHVS and CDR2 FQNEAQ. V lost 5 bases and J lost 5; bases outside the gene matches: 10. The CDR3 loop spans 16 amino acids.

The chain carries TRBV7-2 and TRBJ2-1; weak D call: TRBD1 (5 bases). The length of the CDR3 is 15 residues. The germline V gene has CDR1 SGHTA and CDR2 FQGNSA. V was clipped by 2 bases and J by 5 bases, with 13 bases between them. The CDR3 is CASSLPGSRDNEQFF. CDR3 bases: TGTGCCAGCAGCTTACCAGGGTCACGGGACAATGAGCAGTTCTTC. The complete variable domain, with remaining parts taken from reference TRBV7-2 and TRBJ2-1, reads GAGVSQSPSNKVTEKGKDVELRCDPISGHTALYWYRQSLGQGLEFLIYFQGNSAPDKSGLPSDRFSAERTGGSVSTLTIQRTQQEDSAVYLCASSLPGSRDNEQFFGPGTRLTVL.

This clonotype was detected a few times. V gene TRBV20-1 combines with J gene TRBJ2-2, with D perhaps TRBD2 (6 bases). The germline V gene encodes CDR1 DFQATT and CDR2 SNEGSKA (reference sequence). This CDR3 contains 13 residues. Trimming took 5 bases from V and 2 from J, leaving 9 bases between them. The CDR3 DNA reads as TGCAGTGCTGGGACTGACAACACCGGGGAGCTGTTTTTT. This translates into CSAGTDNTGELFF.

V is TRBV2 and J is TRBJ2-7, with 11 bases identical to TRBD2. V was clipped by 7 bases and J by 7 bases; unmatched bases: 9. Germline values: CDR1 SNHLY, CDR2 FYNNEI. This CDR3 contains 14 residues. CDR3 sequence reads: CASIPGLAVIEQYF. The CDR3 DNA follows: TGTGCCAGCATCCCGGGACTAGCGGTCATAGAGCAGTACTTC.

This clonotype was picked up many times. J is TRBJ2-3 and V is TRBV6-1; 9 positions match TRBD2. J gave up 0 bases and V 6 bases, and 13 bases lay outside the gene matches. CDR3 length: 18 amino acids. Germline values: CDR1 MNHNS, CDR2 SASEGT. CDR3: CASRTLSRLAASTDTQYF. CDR3 DNA sequence: TGTGCCAGCAGAACTCTATCCAGACTAGCGGCTAGCACAGATACGCAGTATTTT.

This clonotype was detected many times. The J gene is TRBJ2-1, the V gene TRBV11-3, with TRBD1 matching over 7 bases. J lost 4 bases, V lost 1 base, and 4 bases had no gene match. Germline CDR1 SGHNT, CDR2 YENEEA. The CDR3 spans 15 residues. CDR3 sequence: CASSLGGTVYNEQFF. CDR3 bases: TGTGCCAGCAGCTTAGGGGGGACAGTATACAATGAGCAGTTCTTC.

This clonotype was observed a few times. The chain uses TRBV25-1 and TRBJ2-3; D not resolved. The CDR3 sequence is 11 residues long. V lost 10 bases and J lost 6, with 11 bases in between. Germline lookup yields CDR1 MGHDK and CDR2 SYGVNS. The CDR3 sequence is CAISLGDTQYF. The DNA for the CDR3 is TGTGCCATCTCATTGGGGGATACGCAGTATTTT.

This clonotype was seen repeatedly, ten times or more. The chain has TRBV27 and TRBJ2-1; D not resolved. Trimming cost V 3 bases and J 3 bases, with 6 bases left between them. This CDR3 has 13 amino acids. Germline CDR1 MNHEY, CDR2 SMNVEV (reference sequence). The CDR3 loop is CASSLVSYNEQFF. DNA of the CDR3: TGTGCCAGCAGTTTGGTTAGCTACAATGAGCAGTTCTTC.

This clonotype was seen at least ten times. The J gene is TRBJ2-7, the V gene TRBV7-9; D is tentatively TRBD1 or TRBD2 (6 bases each). Trimming left V 6 bases short and J 3 bases short, with 18 bases between. CDR3 size: 15 residues. Per germline, CDR1 SEHNR and CDR2 FQNEAQ (reference sequence). The CDR3 DNA is TGTGCCAGCAGAGCCGGGGGCGGACCCGGCTACGAGCAGTACTTC. As protein: CASRAGGGPGYEQYF.